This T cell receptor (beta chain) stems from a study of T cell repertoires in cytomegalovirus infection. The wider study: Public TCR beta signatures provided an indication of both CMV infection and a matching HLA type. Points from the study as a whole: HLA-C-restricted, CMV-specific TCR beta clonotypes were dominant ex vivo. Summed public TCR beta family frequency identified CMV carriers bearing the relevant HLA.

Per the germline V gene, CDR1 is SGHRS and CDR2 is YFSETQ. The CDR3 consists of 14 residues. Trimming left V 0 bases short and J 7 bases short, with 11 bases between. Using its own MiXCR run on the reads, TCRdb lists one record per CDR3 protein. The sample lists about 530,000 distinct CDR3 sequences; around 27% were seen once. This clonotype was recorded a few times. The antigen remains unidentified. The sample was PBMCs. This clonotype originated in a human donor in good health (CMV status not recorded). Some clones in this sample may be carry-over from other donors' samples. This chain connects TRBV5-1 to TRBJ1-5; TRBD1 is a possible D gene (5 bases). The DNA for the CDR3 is TGCGCCAGCAGCTTGGTTTACGGGGGGCAGCCCCAGCATTTT. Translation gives CASSLVYGGQPQHF. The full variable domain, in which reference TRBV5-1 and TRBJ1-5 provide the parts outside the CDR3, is KAGVTQTPRYLIKTRGQQVTLSCSPISGHRSVSWYQQTPGQGLQFLFEYFSETQRNKGNFPGRFSGRQFSNSRSEMNVSTLELGDSALYLCASSLVYGGQPQHFGDGTRLSIL.